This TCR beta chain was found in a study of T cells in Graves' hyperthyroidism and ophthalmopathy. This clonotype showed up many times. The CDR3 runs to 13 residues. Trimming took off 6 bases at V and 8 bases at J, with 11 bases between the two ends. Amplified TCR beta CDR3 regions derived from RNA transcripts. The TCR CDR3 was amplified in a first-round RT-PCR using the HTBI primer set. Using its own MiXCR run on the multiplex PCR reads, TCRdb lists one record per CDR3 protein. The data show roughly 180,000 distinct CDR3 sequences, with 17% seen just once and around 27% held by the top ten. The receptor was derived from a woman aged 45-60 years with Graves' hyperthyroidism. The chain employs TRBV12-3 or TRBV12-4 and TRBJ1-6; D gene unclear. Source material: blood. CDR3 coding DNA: TGTGCCAGCAGCCCGGGGTTTTATTCACCCCTCCACTTT. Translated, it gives CASSPGFYSPLHF.